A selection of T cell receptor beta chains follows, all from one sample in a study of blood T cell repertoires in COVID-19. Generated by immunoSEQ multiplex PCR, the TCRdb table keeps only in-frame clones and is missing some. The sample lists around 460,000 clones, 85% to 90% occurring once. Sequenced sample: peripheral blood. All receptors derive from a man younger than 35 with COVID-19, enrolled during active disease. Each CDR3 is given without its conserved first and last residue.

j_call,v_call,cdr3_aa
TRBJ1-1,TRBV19,ASSIDRGMNTEAF
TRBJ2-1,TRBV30,AYSQRTSYNEQF
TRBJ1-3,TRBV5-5,ASSLEVQGPKSGNTIY
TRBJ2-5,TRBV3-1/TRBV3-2,ASSRRSWGRETQY
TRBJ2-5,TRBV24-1,ATSEGGTGRETQY
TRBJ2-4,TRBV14,ASSQGMGLAGVENIQY
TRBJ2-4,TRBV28,ASSSRQLAKNIQY
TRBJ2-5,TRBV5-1,ASSGGQGGGETQY
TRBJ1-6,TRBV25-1,ASSGSGGGNSPLH
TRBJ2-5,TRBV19,ASSTIAGVRETQY
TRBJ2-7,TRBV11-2,ASSLRRVAGAYEQY
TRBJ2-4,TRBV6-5,ASTPGVAKNIQY
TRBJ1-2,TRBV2,ASTDYGRAYGYT
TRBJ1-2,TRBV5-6,ASSSGTLYGYT
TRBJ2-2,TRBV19,ASRKSGTFGGELF
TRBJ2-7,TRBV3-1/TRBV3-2,ASSPYSGGQGLNEQY
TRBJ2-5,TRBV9,ASSVDNQETQY
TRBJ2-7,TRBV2,ASSEGTDEQY
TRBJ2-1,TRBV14,ASSQWRERNEQF
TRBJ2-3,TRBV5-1,ASTWTSGGSDTQY
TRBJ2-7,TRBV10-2,ASGGQGSNLY
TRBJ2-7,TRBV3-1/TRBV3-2,ASSQGAYGSEYEQY
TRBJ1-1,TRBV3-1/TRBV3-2,ASSLRGGPEAF
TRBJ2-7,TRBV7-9,ASSPDRTHEQY
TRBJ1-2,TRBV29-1,SVVQGDYGYT
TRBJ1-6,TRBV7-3,ASSPQGAGYNSPLH
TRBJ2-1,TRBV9,ASSVVAGGYNEQF
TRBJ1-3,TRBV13,ASSPTGTGDGNTIY
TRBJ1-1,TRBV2,ASSEEAGTGLRSEAF
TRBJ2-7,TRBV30,AWSALTGSYEQY
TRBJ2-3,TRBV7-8,ASSFEASGSTDTQY
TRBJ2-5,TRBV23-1,ASSQLELRDRGAKMAQY
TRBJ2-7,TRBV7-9,ASSLEGQGGEQY
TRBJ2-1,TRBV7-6,ASSPGTGDNEQF
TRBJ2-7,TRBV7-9,ASSLLYEQY
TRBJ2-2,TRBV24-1,ATRGQTGELF
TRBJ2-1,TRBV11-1,ASSLDRQGVNEQF
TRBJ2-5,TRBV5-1,ASSWSDAGGPPETQY
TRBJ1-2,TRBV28,ASSAPGTGQHYGYT
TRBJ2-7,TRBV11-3,ASSLVTGNYNEQY
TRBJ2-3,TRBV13,ASSPEGQETDTQY
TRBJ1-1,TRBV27,ASSLSTGATEAF
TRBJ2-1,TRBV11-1,ASSTAGTPYNEQF
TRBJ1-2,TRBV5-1,ASSLLAPGQGPYGYT
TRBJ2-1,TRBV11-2,ASSSGLERDEQF
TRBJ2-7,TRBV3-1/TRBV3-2,ASSQDGGRANEQY